This T cell receptor (beta chain) was captured by sequencing in a study of T cells in narcolepsy. The study, taken as a whole, reports: Autoreactive clone sequences were missing from some blood memory CD4+ repertoires.

This CDR3 is 18 amino acids long. Repertoires were generated with immunoSEQ multiplex PCR, while TCRdb's copy carries only in-frame clones and drops some. The table lists fewer than 40,000 clones, about 80% of them singletons. Note on this clone: What it recognizes is unknown.

The sequenced sample consisted of memory (CD45RA-) CD4+ T cells from blood. This sequence originates from a human donor in good health. V and J are TRBV21-1 and TRBJ2-7; the table calls TRBD2, which could not be checked here. TRBV21-1 is a listed pseudogene. CDR3 DNA: TGTGCCAGCAGCAAAGTAACTAGCGGGGGGCCGAGCTCCTACGAGCAGTACTTC. This encodes CASSKVTSGGPSSYEQYF.